This TCR beta chain came from a study of cytomegalovirus exposure and HLA in healthy donors. Assay: immunoSEQ multiplex PCR; the TCRdb copy retains only in-frame clones and omits some. The sample lists some 90,000 clones; over 75% were seen once. The V gene lost 5 bases and the J gene lost 7 bases, with 9 bases spanning the gap. Germline CDR1 SGHAT, CDR2 FQNNGV. This CDR3 spans 11 amino acids. The TCR originated in a man aged 18 to 29 in good health and CMV-seropositive. The chain couples TRBV11-2 to TRBJ2-7; D ambiguous. Specimen: PBMCs. The CDR3 loop is CASSGLGEQYF. DNA for the CDR3: TGTGCCAGCAGCGGCCTCGGGGAGCAGTACTTC. Filled out from reference TRBV11-2 and TRBJ2-7, the complete variable domain reads EAGVAQSPRYKIIEKRQSVAFWCNPISGHATLYWYQQILGQGPKLLIQFQNNGVVDDSQLPKDRFSAERLKGVDSTLKIQPAKLEDSAVYLCASSGLGEQYFGPGTRLTVT.